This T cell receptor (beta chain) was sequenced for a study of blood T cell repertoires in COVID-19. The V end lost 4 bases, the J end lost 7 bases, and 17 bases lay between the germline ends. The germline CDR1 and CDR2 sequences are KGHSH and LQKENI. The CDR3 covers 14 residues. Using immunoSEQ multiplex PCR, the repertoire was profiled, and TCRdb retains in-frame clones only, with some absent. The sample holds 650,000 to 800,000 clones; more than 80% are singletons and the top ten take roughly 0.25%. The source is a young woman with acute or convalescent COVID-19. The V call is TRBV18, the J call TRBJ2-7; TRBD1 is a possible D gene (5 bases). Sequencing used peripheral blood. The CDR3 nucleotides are TGTGCCAGCTCACAAGTTGGAACAGGCGGTGAGCAGTACTTC. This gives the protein CASSQVGTGGEQYF.